This T cell receptor (beta chain) was identified in a study of T cells in localized non-small cell lung cancer. Whole-study results and caveats: Clonality of T cells reached its maximum in uninvolved adjacent lung, surpassing tumor. Longer overall survival associated with higher blood T cell density; shorter survival with higher adjacent-lung clonality. Out of the top 100 tumor clones, a median approximately 61 were seen in adjacent lung.

A word on this clone: Its antigen remains unknown.

Assay: immunoSEQ multiplex PCR; the TCRdb copy retains only in-frame clones and omits some. The repertoire includes more than 4,500 clones, approximately 34% of them detected once, and approximately 7.7% sits in the top ten. The source is a male donor aged 60 or over with stage I squamous cell lung carcinoma. The sequenced sample was lung tumor tissue, obtained before any cancer treatment.

CDR3 amino acids: CASSPGLAPPDTQYF. The DNA of the CDR3 is TGTGCCAGCAGTCCCGGACTAGCGCCGCCGGATACGCAGTATTTT. V and J are TRBV9 and TRBJ2-3; 9 bases fit TRBD2. Per the germline V gene, CDR1 is SGDLS and CDR2 is YYNGEE. The CDR3 totals 15 residues. V was pared by 5 bases and J by 6 bases, with 10 bases of the junction left unmatched.